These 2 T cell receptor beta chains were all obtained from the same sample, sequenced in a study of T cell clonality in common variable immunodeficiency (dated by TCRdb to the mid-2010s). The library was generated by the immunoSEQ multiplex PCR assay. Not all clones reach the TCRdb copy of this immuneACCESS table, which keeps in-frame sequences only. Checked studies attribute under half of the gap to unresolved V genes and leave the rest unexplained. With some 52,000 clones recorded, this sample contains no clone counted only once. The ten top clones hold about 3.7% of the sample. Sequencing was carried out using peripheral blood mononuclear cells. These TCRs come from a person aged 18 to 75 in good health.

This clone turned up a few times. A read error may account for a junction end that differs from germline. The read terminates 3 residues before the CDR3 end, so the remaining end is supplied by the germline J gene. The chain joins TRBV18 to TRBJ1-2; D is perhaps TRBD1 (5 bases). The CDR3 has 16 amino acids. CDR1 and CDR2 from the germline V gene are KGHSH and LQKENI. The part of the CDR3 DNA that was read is TGTGCCAGCTCACTCGGGGGTGAGCGCGTGGGCTATGAC. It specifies CASSLGGERVGYD. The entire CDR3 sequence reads CASSLGGERVGYDYTF.

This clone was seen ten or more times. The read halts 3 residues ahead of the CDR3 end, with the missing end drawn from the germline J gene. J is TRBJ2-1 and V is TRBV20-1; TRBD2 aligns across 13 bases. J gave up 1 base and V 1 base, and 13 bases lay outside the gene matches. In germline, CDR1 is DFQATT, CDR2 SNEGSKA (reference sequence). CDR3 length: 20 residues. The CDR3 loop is CSARAKRLAGGGRSYNEQFF. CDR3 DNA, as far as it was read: TGCAGTGCTAGAGCCAAAAGACTAGCGGGAGGTGGTCGGTCCTACAATGAG.